This T cell receptor (beta chain) is drawn from a study of radiation and T cells in renal cell carcinoma. Sequencing was performed with immunoSEQ multiplex PCR; in TCRdb, only in-frame clones are kept and a portion is missing. The table records 120,000 to 150,000 clones, roughly 90% of them present only once. Specified time point: blood 4 weeks post-SBRT, at nephrectomy. Described treatment: 15 Gy SBRT to primary tumor, nephrectomy 4 weeks later. This CDR3 contains 13 residues. This clonotype was obtained from a woman in her forties or fifties with renal cell carcinoma. The source material was blood, sampled from a patient whose treatment included radiotherapy and nephrectomy. The J gene is TRBJ2-1, the V gene TRBV21-1; the table's D call of TRBD1 was not tested on the DNA. TRBV21-1 constitutes a pseudogene. CDR3 residues: CASSLPGGNEQFF. The DNA for the CDR3 is TGTGCCAGCAGCCTCCCAGGGGGCAATGAGCAGTTCTTC.